One and the same sample provided the 24 T cell receptor beta chains below, sequenced in a study of healthy donors' naive CD4 and CD8 T cells. Each TCR library used 500 ng of total RNA and a linear amplification protocol. TCRdb fed the reads into MiXCR, producing one record per CDR3 protein. Of 180,000 or so distinct CDR3 sequences listed, around three quarters are singletons. The sequenced sample was naive CD4+ and CD8+ T cells sorted from blood, pooled from several donors. The receptors stem from a pool of human donors in good health; the sample pools cells from several healthy donors.

The chain uses TRBV5-4 and TRBJ2-7, with D tentatively TRBD1 or TRBD2 (5 bases each). CDR3 size: 14 residues. V was shortened by 2 bases and J by 3 bases, with 12 bases between the two germline ends. Looked up from germline, CDR1 is SGHNT and CDR2 is YYREEE (reference sequence). CDR3 residues: CASSFGTILYEQYF. DNA for the CDR3: TGTGCCAGCAGCTTTGGGACCATACTCTACGAGCAGTACTTC.

The chain recombines TRBV20-1 with TRBJ1-1; D gene ambiguous. From germline, CDR1 is DFQATT and CDR2 SNEGSKA (reference sequence). The V end lost 6 bases, the J end lost 5 bases, and 16 bases lay between the germline ends. The CDR3 length is 13 residues. The CDR3 DNA reads as TGCAGTGCCAAGGGCCCGCCAGGTACTGAAGCTTTCTTT. Amino acid sequence: CSAKGPPGTEAFF.

This sequence joins TRBV6-5 and TRBJ2-7; 7 nucleotides align to TRBD1. V lost 6 bases to trimming and J lost 3 bases; unmatched junction nucleotides: 8. This CDR3 comprises 14 residues. Germline values: CDR1 MNHEY, CDR2 SVGAGI. CDR3 region: CASRPTGALYEQYF. CDR3 sequence (DNA): TGTGCCAGCAGGCCTACAGGGGCCCTCTACGAGCAGTACTTC.

This clonotype was counted a single time. The genes are TRBV15 and TRBJ2-7; D may match TRBD1 or TRBD2 (5 bases each). From germline, CDR1 is LNHNV and CDR2 YYDKDF (reference sequence). Trimming removed 0 bases at V and 6 bases at J, with 12 bases between. The CDR3 contains 14 residues. The CDR3 spells CATSRDLGLAEQYF. In DNA, the CDR3 is TGTGCCACCAGCAGAGATCTGGGGCTAGCCGAGCAGTACTTC.

This chain connects TRBV12-3 or TRBV12-4 to TRBJ2-5, with 9 positions matching TRBD2. J gave up 4 bases and V 5 bases, and 5 bases lay outside the gene matches. This CDR3 spans 14 amino acids. CDR3 protein: CASSDLLAGETQYF. The CDR3 DNA is TGTGCCAGCAGTGATCTACTAGCGGGAGAGACCCAGTACTTC.

The rearrangement uses TRBV28 and TRBJ1-2; D is undetermined. The CDR3 consists of 11 residues. V lost 6 bases, J lost 2 bases, and 4 bases lay in between. Germline V gives CDR1 MDHEN, CDR2 SYDVKM. The CDR3 DNA is TGTGCCAGCAGCGGGAACTATGGCTACACCTTC. This translates into CASSGNYGYTF.

The chain has TRBV11-1 and TRBJ2-5; TRBD2 agrees at 8 bases. The V gene end was trimmed by 5 bases and the J gene end by 1 base; junction bases not matched to a gene: 9. The CDR3 covers 16 residues. Germline CDR1 is SGHAT and CDR2 is FQDESV (reference sequence). CDR3 protein: CASSMAPGLVQETQYF. CDR3 coding DNA: TGTGCCAGCAGCATGGCACCGGGACTAGTCCAAGAGACCCAGTACTTC.

In nucleotides, the CDR3 is TGTGCCATCAGTGTGGTAACTGAGCAGTTCTTC. Translated: CAISVVTEQFF. This chain connects TRBV10-3 to TRBJ2-1; D unresolved. This CDR3 region has 11 residues. Between the trimmed V and J ends, which lost 4 bases and 9 bases, there was a span of 7 bases. The V gene's germline CDR1 is ENHRY and CDR2 SYGVKD.

In its sample, this clonotype was seen a few times. The J gene is TRBJ2-7, the V gene TRBV29-1; D is possibly TRBD1 (5 bases). CDR1 is SQVTM and CDR2 is ANQGSEA in the germline V gene. The V gene lost 3 bases and the J gene lost 1 base, with 10 bases spanning the gap. CDR3 size: 13 residues. This CDR3 reads CSVEVPGSYEQYF. CDR3 bases: TGCAGCGTTGAGGTTCCAGGGTCCTACGAGCAGTACTTC.

This chain links TRBV20-1 with TRBJ2-7, with TRBD2 as a possible D gene (5 bases). V shed 6 bases and J shed 1 base, with 10 bases lying between them. The germline CDR1 and CDR2 sequences are DFQATT and SNEGSKA (reference sequence). The CDR3 is 12 amino acids. The CDR3 loop is CSATGISYEQYF. CDR3 sequence (DNA): TGCAGTGCGACCGGGATTTCCTACGAGCAGTACTTC.

This chain connects TRBV10-3 to TRBJ1-6; 8 bases line up with TRBD1. The germline CDR1 and CDR2 sequences are ENHRY and SYGVKD. After removal of 0 bases from V and 6 bases from J, the junction contained 7 bases not matched to a gene. CDR3 length equals 17 residues. DNA of the CDR3: TGTGCCATCAGTGAGTCTCGCGCCACAGGGGGTAATTCACCCCTCCACTTT. Translation gives CAISESRATGGNSPLHF.

The V gene is TRBV19, the J gene TRBJ1-5; D is perhaps TRBD1 (6 bases). The CDR3 covers 13 residues. The germline V gene has CDR1 LNHDA and CDR2 SQIVND (reference sequence). Trimming removed 10 bases at V and 6 bases at J, with 16 bases between. Here the CDR3 reads CATQNREVQPQHF. CDR3 sequence (DNA): TGTGCCACCCAGAACAGGGAAGTTCAGCCCCAGCATTTT.

The V gene is TRBV5-6, the J gene TRBJ2-7; TRBD1 aligns across 7 bases. V shed 3 bases, J shed 0 bases, and the junction held 3 bases outside the gene matches. This CDR3 contains 14 residues. The germline V gene encodes CDR1 SGHDT and CDR2 YYEEEE. The CDR3 region has the DNA TGTGCCAGCAGCTCGACAGGGATCTCCTACGAGCAGTACTTC. This encodes CASSSTGISYEQYF.

This clonotype was counted between two and nine times. The gene calls are TRBV5-1 and TRBJ1-1, with TRBD1 identical over 7 bases. This CDR3 is 15 amino acids long. Germline V gene lookup returns CDR1 SGHRS and CDR2 YFSETQ. The V gene end was trimmed by 1 base and the J gene end by 3 bases; junction bases not matched to a gene: 6. The DNA of the CDR3 is TGCGCCAGCAGCTTGTGGAGCGACAGGGACACTGAAGCTTTCTTT. Its protein is CASSLWSDRDTEAFF.

In this sample, this clonotype turned up once. The V gene is TRBV19, the J gene TRBJ2-1, with no clear D. The V gene's germline CDR1 is LNHDA and CDR2 SQIVND (reference sequence). CDR3 length: 13 amino acids. V lost 5 bases, J lost 8 bases, and 13 bases lay in between. This CDR3 reads CASSPRVLDEQFF. CDR3 sequence (DNA): TGTGCCAGTAGTCCCCGGGTTCTGGATGAGCAGTTCTTC.

This chain uses TRBV29-1 with TRBJ1-1; D is unresolved. Trimming removed 4 bases at V and 4 bases at J, with 4 bases between. CDR3 length: 10 residues. The germline gives CDR1 SQVTM, CDR2 ANQGSEA. CDR3 nucleotides: TGCAGCGTTGTTGTCACTGAAGCTTTCTTT. Its protein is CSVVVTEAFF.

The J gene is TRBJ2-5, the V gene TRBV29-1, with 10 nucleotides matching TRBD1. V shed 7 bases, J shed 1 base, and the junction held 9 bases outside the gene matches. CDR3 length: 15 residues. Germline lookup yields CDR1 SQVTM and CDR2 ANQGSEA. The CDR3: CSAFRDRGFQETQYF. The CDR3 bases are TGCAGCGCCTTCAGGGACAGGGGCTTCCAAGAGACCCAGTACTTC.

The V call is TRBV18, the J call TRBJ2-1; 11 bases match TRBD1. The CDR3 has 13 residues. CDR1 is KGHSH, CDR2 LQKENI, per germline. J was trimmed by 9 bases and V by 5 bases; bases with no gene match: 3. The CDR3 loop is CASSSDRGREQFF. CDR3 sequence (DNA): TGTGCCAGCTCATCGGACAGGGGGCGTGAGCAGTTCTTC.

The rearrangement uses TRBV6-5 and TRBJ2-3; TRBD1 matches 7 bases. V lost 2 bases, J lost 5 bases, and 4 bases stayed unmatched. CDR1 MNHEY and CDR2 SVGAGI come from the germline V gene. The CDR3 is 14 amino acids. The CDR3 sequence is CASSYGQGEDTQYF. In nucleotides, the CDR3 is TGTGCCAGCAGTTACGGGCAGGGGGAAGATACGCAGTATTTT.

The rearrangement uses TRBV18 and TRBJ2-7; no clear D gene. CDR1 and CDR2 (germline): KGHSH, LQKENI. V was pared by 3 bases and J by 1 base, with 10 bases between. The CDR3 loop spans 14 amino acids. The CDR3 sequence is CASSPPSGSYEQYF. The CDR3, as DNA: TGTGCCAGCTCACCCCCCTCTGGGTCCTACGAGCAGTACTTC.

The CDR3 loop is CAWSGFRTSGTLNEQFF. The CDR3, as DNA: TGTGCCTGGAGTGGATTTCGGACTAGCGGGACTCTCAATGAGCAGTTCTTC. V gene TRBV30 combines with J gene TRBJ2-1; 12 bases align to TRBD2. The V gene end was trimmed by 1 base and the J gene end by 6 bases; junction bases not matched to a gene: 10. This CDR3 has 17 amino acids. From germline, CDR1 is GTSNPN and CDR2 SVGIG (reference sequence).

This clonotype has only one observation. The rearrangement joins TRBV11-3 to TRBJ2-2; no clear D. The CDR3 loop spans 13 amino acids. Trimming took off 1 base at V and 8 bases at J, with 8 bases between the two ends. The germline gives CDR1 SGHNT, CDR2 YENEEA. The CDR3 sequence is CASSLGGVGELFF. The CDR3 DNA sequence: TGTGCCAGCAGCTTAGGAGGAGTGGGGGAGCTGTTTTTT.

The chain uses TRBV19 and TRBJ2-1; 12 bases align to TRBD2. The CDR3 is 16 amino acids. The germline CDR1 and CDR2 sequences are LNHDA and SQIVND (reference sequence). V lost 3 bases and J lost 7; bases outside the gene matches: 7. The CDR3 sequence is CASSILLAGGRNEQFF. Here the CDR3 DNA reads TGTGCCAGTAGTATCCTTCTAGCGGGAGGGCGGAATGAGCAGTTCTTC.

Concerning this clonotype: Its ends do not fully match the called genes, so a read error is possible. The V call is TRBV12-5, the J call TRBJ1-1; D ambiguous. This CDR3 is built from 13 residues. The germline gives CDR1 LGHNT, CDR2 FRNRAP. The CDR3 sequence: CASGLGLYTETFF. In nucleotides, the CDR3 is TGTGCTAGTGGTTTGGGACTTTACACTGAAACTTTCTTT.